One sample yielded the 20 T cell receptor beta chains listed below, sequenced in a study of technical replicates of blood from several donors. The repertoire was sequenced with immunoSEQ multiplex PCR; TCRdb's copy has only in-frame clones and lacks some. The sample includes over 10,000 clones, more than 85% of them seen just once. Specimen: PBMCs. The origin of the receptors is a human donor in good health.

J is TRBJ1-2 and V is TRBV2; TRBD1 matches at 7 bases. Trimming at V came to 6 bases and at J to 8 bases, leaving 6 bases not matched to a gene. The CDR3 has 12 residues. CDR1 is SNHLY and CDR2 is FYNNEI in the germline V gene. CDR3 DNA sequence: TGTGCCAGCAGCGGACAGGCCCAAGGCTACACCTTC. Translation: CASSGQAQGYTF.

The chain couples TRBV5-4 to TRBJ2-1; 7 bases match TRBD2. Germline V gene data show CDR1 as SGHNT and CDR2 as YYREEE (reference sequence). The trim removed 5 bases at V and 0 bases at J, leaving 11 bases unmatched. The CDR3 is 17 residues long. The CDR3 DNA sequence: TGTGCCAGCAGGCTGAGGCTAGCGGAGAGCTCCTACAATGAGCAGTTCTTC. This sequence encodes CASRLRLAESSYNEQFF.

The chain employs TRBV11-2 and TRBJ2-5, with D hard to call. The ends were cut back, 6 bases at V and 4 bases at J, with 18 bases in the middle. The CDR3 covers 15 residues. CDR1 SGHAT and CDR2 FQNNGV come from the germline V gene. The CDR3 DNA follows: TGTGCCAGCAGTCGTCTGTCCTCAGACTCAGAGACCCAGTACTTC. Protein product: CASSRLSSDSETQYF.

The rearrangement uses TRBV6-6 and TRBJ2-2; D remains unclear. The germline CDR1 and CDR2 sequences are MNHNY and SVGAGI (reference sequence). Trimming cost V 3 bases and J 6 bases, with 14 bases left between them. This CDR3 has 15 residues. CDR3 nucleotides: TGTGCCAGCAGTTATCTCCTCCTACAGTCCGGGGAGCTGTTTTTT. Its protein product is CASSYLLLQSGELFF.

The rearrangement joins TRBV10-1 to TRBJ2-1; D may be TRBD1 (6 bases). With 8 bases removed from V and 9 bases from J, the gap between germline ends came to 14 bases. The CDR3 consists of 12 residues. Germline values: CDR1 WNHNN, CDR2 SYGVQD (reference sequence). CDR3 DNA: TGCGCCAGCGGGGAACAGGGTTCTGAGCAGTTCTTC. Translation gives CASGEQGSEQFF.

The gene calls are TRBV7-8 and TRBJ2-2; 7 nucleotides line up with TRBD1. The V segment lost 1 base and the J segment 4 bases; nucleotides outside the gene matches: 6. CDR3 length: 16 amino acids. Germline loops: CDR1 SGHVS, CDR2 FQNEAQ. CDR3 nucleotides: TGTGCCAGCAGCTTAGTAGGGGGCGCAAGCACCGGGGAGCTGTTTTTT. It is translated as CASSLVGGASTGELFF.

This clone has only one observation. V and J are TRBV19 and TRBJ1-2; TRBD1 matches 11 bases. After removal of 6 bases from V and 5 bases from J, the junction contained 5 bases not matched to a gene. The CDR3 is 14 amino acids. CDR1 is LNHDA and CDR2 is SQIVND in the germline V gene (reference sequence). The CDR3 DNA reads TGTGCCAGTAGATCGGGACAGGGGGATTATGGCTACACCTTC. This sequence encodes CASRSGQGDYGYTF.

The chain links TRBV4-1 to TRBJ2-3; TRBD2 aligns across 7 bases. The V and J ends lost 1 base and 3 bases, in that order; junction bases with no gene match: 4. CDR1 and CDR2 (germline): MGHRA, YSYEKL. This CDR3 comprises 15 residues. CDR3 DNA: TGCGCCAGCAGCCAAGGGGCGGGAGATACAGATACGCAGTATTTT. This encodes CASSQGAGDTDTQYF.

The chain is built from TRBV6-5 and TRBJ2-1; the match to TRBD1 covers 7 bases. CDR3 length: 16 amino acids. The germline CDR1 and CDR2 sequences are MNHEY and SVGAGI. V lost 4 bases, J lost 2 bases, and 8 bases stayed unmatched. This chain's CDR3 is CASSWTGGVPYNEQFF. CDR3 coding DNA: TGTGCCAGCAGTTGGACAGGTGGCGTCCCCTACAATGAGCAGTTCTTC.

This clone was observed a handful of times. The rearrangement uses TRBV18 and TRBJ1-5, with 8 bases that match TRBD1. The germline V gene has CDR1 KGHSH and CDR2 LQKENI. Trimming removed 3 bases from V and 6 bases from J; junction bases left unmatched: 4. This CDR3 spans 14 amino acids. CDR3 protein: CASSPYRGTQPQHF. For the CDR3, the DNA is TGTGCCAGCTCACCGTACAGGGGGACTCAGCCCCAGCATTTT.

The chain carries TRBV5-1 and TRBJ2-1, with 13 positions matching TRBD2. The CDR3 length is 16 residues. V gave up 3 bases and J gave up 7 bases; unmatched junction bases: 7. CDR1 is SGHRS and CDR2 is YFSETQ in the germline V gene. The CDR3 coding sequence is TGCGCCAGCAGCTCATCCGGGACTAGCGGGGTTAATGAGCAGTTCTTC. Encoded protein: CASSSSGTSGVNEQFF.

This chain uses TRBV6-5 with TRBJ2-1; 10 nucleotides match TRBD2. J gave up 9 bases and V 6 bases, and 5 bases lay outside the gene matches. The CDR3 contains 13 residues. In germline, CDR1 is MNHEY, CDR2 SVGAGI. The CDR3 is CASSGGLASEQFF. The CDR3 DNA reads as TGTGCCAGCAGCGGGGGACTAGCGAGTGAGCAGTTCTTC.

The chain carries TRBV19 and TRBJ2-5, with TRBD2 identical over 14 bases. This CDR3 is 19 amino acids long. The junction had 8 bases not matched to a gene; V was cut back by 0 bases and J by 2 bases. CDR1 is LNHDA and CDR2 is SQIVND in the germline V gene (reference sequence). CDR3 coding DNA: TGTGCCAGTAGTATAGATGGTCCCGGGACTAGCGGGGGTCAAGAGACCCAGTACTTC. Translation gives CASSIDGPGTSGGQETQYF.

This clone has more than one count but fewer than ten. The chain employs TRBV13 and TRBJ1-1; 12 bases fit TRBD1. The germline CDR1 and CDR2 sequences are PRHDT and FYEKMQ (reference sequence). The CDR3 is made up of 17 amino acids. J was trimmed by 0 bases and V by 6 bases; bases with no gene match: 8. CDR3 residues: CASRAGTGGSLNTEAFF. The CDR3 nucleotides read TGTGCCAGCAGGGCCGGGACAGGGGGCTCTTTGAACACTGAAGCTTTCTTT. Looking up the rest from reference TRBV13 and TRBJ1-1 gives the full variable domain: AAGVIQSPRHLIKEKRETATLKCYPIPRHDTVYWYQQGPGQDPQFLISFYEKMQSDKGSIPDRFSAQQFSDYHSELNMSSLELGDSALYFCASRAGTGGSLNTEAFFGQGTRLTVV.

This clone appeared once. The CDR3 nucleotides are TGTGCCATCAGCCCCGGGACTAGCGACTCCTACGAGCAGTACTTC. This gives the protein CAISPGTSDSYEQYF. The V and J genes are TRBV10-3 and TRBJ2-7; 10 nucleotides align to TRBD2. From germline, CDR1 is ENHRY and CDR2 SYGVKD. With V trimmed by 6 bases and J by 0 bases, 5 bases remained unmatched. The CDR3 has 15 amino acids.

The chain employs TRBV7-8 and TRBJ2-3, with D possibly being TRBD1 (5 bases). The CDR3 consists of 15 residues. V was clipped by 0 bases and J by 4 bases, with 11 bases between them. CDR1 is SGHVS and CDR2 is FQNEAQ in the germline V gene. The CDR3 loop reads CASSLAGHLADTQYF. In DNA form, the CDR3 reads TGTGCCAGCAGCTTAGCAGGACACCTCGCAGATACGCAGTATTTT.

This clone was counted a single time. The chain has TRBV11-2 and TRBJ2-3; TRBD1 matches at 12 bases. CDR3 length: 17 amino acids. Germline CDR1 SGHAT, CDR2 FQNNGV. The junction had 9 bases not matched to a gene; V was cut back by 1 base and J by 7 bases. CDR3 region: CASSLASPGQGANTQYF. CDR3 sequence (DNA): TGTGCCAGCAGCTTAGCCTCACCGGGACAGGGGGCAAATACGCAGTATTTT.

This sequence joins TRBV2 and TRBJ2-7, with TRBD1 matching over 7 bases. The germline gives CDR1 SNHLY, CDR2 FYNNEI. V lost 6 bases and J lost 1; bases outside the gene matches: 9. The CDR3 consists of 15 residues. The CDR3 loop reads CASSAGTASSYEQYF. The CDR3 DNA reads TGTGCCAGCAGCGCCGGGACAGCAAGTTCCTACGAGCAGTACTTC.

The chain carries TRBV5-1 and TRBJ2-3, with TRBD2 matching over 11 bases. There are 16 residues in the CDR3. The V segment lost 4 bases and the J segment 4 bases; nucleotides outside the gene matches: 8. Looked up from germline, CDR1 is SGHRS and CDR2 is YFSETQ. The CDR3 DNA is TGCGCCAGCAGCCCTCAGGGGACTAGCGGATCAGATACGCAGTATTTT. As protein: CASSPQGTSGSDTQYF.

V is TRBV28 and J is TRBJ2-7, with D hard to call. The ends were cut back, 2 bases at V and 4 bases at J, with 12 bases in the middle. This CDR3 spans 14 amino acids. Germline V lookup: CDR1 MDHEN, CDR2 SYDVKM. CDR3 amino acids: CASSLGQAPYEQYF. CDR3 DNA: TGTGCCAGCAGTTTAGGGCAGGCTCCTTACGAGCAGTACTTC.